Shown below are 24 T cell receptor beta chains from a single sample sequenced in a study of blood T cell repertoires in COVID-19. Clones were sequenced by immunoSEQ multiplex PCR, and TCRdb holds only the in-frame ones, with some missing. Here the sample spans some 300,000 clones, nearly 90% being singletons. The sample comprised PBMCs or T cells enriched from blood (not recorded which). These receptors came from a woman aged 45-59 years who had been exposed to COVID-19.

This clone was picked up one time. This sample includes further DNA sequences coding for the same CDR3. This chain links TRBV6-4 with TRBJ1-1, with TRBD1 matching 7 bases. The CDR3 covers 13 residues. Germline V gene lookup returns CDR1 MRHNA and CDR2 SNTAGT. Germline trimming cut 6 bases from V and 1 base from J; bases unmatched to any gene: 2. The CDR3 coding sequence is TGTGCCAGCAGCCGGACAGGGAACACTGAAGCTTTCTTT. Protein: CASSRTGNTEAFF.

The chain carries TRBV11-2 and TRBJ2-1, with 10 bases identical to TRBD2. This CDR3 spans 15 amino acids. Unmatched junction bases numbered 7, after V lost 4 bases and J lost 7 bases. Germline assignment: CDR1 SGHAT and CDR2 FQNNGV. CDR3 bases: TGTGCCAGCAGCTCGCTAGCGGGGGCTTGGAATGAGCAGTTCTTC. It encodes CASSSLAGAWNEQFF. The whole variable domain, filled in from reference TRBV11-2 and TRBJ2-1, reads EAGVAQSPRYKIIEKRQSVAFWCNPISGHATLYWYQQILGQGPKLLIQFQNNGVVDDSQLPKDRFSAERLKGVDSTLKIQPAKLEDSAVYLCASSSLAGAWNEQFFGPGTRLTVL.

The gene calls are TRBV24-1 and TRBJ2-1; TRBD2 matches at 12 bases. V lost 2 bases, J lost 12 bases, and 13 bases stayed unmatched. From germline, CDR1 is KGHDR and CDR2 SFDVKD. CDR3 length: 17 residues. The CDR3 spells CATSDSQALAGGGGQFF. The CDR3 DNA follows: TGTGCCACCAGTGATTCTCAGGCACTAGCGGGGGGAGGAGGGCAGTTCTTC.

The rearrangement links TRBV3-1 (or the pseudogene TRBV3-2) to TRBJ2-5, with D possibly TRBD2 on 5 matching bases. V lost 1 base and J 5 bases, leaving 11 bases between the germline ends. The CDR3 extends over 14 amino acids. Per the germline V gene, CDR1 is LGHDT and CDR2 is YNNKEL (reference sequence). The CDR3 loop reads CASSQVFGGETQYF. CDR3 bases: TGTGCCAGCAGCCAAGTATTTGGCGGGGAGACCCAGTACTTC.

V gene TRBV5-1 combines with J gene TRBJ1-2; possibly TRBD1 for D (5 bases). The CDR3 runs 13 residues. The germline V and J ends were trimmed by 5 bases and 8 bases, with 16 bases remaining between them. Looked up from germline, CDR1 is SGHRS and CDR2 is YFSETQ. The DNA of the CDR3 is TGCGCCAGCAGTGGGGCAATCGGACACGGCTACACCTTC. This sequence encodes CASSGAIGHGYTF.

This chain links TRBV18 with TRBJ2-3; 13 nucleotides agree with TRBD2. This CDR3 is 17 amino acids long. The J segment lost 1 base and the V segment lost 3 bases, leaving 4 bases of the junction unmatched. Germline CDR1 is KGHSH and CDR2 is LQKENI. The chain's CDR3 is CASSPGLAGTRTDTQYF. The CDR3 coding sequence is TGTGCCAGCTCACCGGGACTAGCGGGGACTCGCACAGATACGCAGTATTTT.

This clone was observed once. The CDR3 here is CASSYLWQGVRGYTF. The CDR3, as DNA: TGTGCCAGCAGTTACCTGTGGCAGGGGGTACGAGGCTACACCTTC. The chain employs TRBV6-5 and TRBJ1-2; TRBD1 matches at 7 bases. From germline, CDR1 is MNHEY and CDR2 SVGAGI. Germline trimming cut 2 bases from V and 8 bases from J; bases unmatched to any gene: 11. This CDR3 has 15 residues.

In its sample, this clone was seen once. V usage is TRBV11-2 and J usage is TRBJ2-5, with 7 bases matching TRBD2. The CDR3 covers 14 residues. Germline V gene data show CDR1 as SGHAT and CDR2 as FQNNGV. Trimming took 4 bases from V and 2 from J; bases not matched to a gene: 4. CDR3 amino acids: CASSSSGIQETQYF. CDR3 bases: TGTGCCAGCAGCTCGAGCGGGATACAAGAGACCCAGTACTTC.

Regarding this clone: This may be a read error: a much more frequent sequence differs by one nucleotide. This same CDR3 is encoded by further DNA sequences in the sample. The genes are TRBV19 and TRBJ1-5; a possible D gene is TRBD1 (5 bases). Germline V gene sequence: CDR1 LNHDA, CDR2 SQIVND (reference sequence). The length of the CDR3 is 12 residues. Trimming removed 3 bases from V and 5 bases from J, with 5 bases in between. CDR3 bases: TGTGCCAGTAGTATCAGGGATCAGCCCCAGCATTTT. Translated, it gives CASSIRDQPQHF.

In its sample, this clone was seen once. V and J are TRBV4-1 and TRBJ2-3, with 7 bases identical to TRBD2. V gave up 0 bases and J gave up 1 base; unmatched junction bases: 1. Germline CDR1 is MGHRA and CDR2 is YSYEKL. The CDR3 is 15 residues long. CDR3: CASSQESGGTDTQYF. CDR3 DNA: TGCGCCAGCAGCCAAGAGAGCGGGGGCACAGATACGCAGTATTTT.

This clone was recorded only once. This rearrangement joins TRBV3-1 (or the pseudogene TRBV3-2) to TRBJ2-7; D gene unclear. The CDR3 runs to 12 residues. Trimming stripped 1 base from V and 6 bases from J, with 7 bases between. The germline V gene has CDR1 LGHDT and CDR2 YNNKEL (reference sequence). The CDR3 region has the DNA TGTGCCAGCAGCCAAGCCCGAGCCGAGCAGTACTTC. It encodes CASSQARAEQYF.

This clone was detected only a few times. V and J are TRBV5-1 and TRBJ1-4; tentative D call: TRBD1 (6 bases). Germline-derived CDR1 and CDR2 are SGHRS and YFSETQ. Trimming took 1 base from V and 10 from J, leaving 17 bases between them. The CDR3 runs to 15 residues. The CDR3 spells CASSLSGAAGVKLFF. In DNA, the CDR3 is TGCGCCAGCAGCTTGTCAGGGGCTGCGGGTGTAAAACTGTTTTTT.

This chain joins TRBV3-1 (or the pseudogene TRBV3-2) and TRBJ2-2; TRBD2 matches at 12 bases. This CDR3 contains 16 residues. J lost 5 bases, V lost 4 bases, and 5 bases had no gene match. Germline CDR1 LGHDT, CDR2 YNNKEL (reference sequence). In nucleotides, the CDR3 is TGTGCCAGCAGCCTCACTAGCGGGGGGTTAACCGGGGAGCTGTTTTTT. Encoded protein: CASSLTSGGLTGELFF.

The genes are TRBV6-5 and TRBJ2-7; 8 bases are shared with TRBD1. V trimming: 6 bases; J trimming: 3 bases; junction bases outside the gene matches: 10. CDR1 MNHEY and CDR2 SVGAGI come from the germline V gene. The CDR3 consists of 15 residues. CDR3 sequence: CASRIGQGVFYEQYF. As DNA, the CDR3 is TGTGCCAGCAGAATAGGACAGGGAGTCTTCTACGAGCAGTACTTC.

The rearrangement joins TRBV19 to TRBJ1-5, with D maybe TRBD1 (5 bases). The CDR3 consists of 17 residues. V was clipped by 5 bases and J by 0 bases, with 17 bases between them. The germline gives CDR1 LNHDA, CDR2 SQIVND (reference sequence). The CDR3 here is CASSHSEGAYSNQPQHF. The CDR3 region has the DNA TGTGCCAGTAGTCACTCTGAAGGGGCCTATAGCAATCAGCCCCAGCATTTT.

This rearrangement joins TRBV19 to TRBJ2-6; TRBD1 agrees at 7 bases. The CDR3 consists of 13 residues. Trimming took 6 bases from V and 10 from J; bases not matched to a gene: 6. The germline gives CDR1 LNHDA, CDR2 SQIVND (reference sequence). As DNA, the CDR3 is TGTGCCAGTAGCAACTCGGACAGGAACGTCCTGACTTTC. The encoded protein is CASSNSDRNVLTF.

The CDR3 DNA reads TGTGCCAGCAGTGAAGCACAGGACCTCTGGAGCACAGATACGCAGTATTTT. Amino acids: CASSEAQDLWSTDTQYF. The J gene is TRBJ2-3, the V gene TRBV2; tentative D call: TRBD1 (5 bases). CDR3 size: 17 residues. Trimming took 0 bases from V and 0 from J, leaving 13 bases between them. The germline V gene encodes CDR1 SNHLY and CDR2 FYNNEI.

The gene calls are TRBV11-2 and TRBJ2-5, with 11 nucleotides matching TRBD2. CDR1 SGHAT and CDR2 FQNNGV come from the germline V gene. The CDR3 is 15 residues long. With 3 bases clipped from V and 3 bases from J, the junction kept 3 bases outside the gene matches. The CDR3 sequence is CASSFIAGGEETQYF. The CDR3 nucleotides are TGTGCCAGCAGCTTTATAGCGGGGGGGGAAGAGACCCAGTACTTC.

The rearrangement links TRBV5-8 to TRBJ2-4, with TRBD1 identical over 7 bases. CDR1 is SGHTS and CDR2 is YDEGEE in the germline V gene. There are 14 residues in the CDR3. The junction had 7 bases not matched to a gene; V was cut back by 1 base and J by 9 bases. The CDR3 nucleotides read TGTGCCAGCAGCTTGTCGGCGGACAGGAGCATTCAGTACTTC. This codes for CASSLSADRSIQYF.

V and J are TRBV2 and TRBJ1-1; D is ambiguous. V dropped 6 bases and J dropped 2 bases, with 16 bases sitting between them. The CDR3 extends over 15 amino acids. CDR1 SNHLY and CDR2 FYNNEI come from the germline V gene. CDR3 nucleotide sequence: TGTGCCAGCAGCCTCGACTCAATACCTAACACTGAAGCTTTCTTT. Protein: CASSLDSIPNTEAFF.

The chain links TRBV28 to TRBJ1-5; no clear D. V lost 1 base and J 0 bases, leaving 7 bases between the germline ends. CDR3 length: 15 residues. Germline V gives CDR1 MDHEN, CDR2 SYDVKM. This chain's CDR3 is CASSLFRYSNQPQHF. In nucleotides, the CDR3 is TGTGCCAGCAGTTTATTTCGGTATAGCAATCAGCCCCAGCATTTT.

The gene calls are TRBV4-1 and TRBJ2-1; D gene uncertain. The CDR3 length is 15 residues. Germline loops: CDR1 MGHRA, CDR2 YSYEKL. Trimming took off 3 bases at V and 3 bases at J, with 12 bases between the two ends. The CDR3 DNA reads TGCGCCAGCAGCCACCCAGGCCTCCTCTACAATGAGCAGTTCTTC. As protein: CASSHPGLLYNEQFF.

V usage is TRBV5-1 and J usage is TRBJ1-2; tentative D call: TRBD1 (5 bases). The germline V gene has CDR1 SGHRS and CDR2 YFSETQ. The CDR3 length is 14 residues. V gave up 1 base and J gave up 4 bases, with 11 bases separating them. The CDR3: CASSLSGEGYGYTF. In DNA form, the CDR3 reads TGCGCCAGCAGCTTGTCGGGGGAGGGCTATGGCTACACCTTC.

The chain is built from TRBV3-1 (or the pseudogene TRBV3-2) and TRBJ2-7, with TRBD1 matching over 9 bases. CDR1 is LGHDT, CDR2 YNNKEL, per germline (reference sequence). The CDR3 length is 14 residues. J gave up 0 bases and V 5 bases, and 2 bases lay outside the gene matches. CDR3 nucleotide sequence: TGTGCCAGCAGCGGACAGGGGAGCTCCTACGAGCAGTACTTC. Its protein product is CASSGQGSSYEQYF.